A single sample is the source of the 27 T cell receptor beta chains below, sequenced in a study of shared clonotypes between healthy human individuals. CD45RO-negative, CCR7-selected cells formed the naive CD8 fraction, which excluded terminally differentiated effector memory CD45RA+ cells. The method was immunoSEQ multiplex PCR; TCRdb's version includes in-frame clones alone and lacks a portion of them. The data hold nearly 2 million clones, with approximately 94% observed a single time. Material for sequencing was naive CD8+ T cells sorted from blood. These TCRs come from a man between 18 and 35 years old in good health.

This clone was observed once. This rearrangement joins TRBV30 to TRBJ2-1, with unresolved D. The V gene's germline CDR1 is GTSNPN and CDR2 SVGIG (reference sequence). The CDR3 is made up of 11 amino acids. V was shortened by 3 bases and J by 3 bases, with 3 bases between the two germline ends. DNA of the CDR3: TGTGCCTGGAGAGACTACAATGAGCAGTTCTTC. Translating gives CAWRDYNEQFF.

The chain couples TRBV5-8 to TRBJ2-7, with 8 bases aligning to TRBD2. Germline CDR1 and CDR2: SGHTS and YDEGEE. The CDR3 contains 14 residues. V was clipped by 4 bases and J by 3 bases; unmatched bases: 6. CDR3 residues: CASSPGGEGYEQYF. CDR3 nucleotide sequence: TGTGCCAGCAGCCCCGGGGGGGAGGGCTACGAGCAGTACTTC.

This clone appeared a single time. This sequence joins TRBV6-6 and TRBJ2-1, with D hard to call. The CDR3 spans 13 residues. Germline CDR1 and CDR2: MNHNY and SVGAGI (reference sequence). V lost 2 bases to trimming and J lost 6 bases, with 8 bases between them. The CDR3 here is CASSYTLVNEQFF. The CDR3 nucleotides are TGTGCCAGCAGTTACACACTCGTCAATGAGCAGTTCTTC.

The chain employs TRBV6-1 and TRBJ2-7, with D tentatively TRBD2 (6 bases). The V end lost 0 bases, the J end lost 4 bases, and 13 bases lay between the germline ends. The germline gives CDR1 MNHNS, CDR2 SASEGT. The length of the CDR3 is 15 residues. The CDR3 DNA reads as TGTGCCAGCAGTGAAGCGTCTAGCGTGTCGTACGAGCAGTACTTC. Amino acid sequence: CASSEASSVSYEQYF.

The chain recombines TRBV6-1 with TRBJ1-6; 8 positions agree with TRBD1. The CDR3 has 17 residues. The V segment lost 1 base and the J segment 7 bases; nucleotides outside the gene matches: 9. Germline assignment: CDR1 MNHNS and CDR2 SASEGT. This chain's CDR3 is CASSEDVGGQENSPLHF. In nucleotides, the CDR3 is TGTGCCAGCAGTGAAGACGTAGGGGGACAGGAAAATTCACCCCTCCACTTT.

This chain joins TRBV10-3 and TRBJ2-2, with 10 nucleotides matching TRBD1. The V and J ends lost 6 bases and 0 bases, in that order; junction bases with no gene match: 10. This CDR3 has 18 amino acids. Germline V CDR1 and CDR2: ENHRY, SYGVKD. The CDR3 sequence: CAISVDRGTNANTGELFF. Written as DNA, the CDR3 is TGTGCCATCAGCGTGGACAGGGGGACGAATGCGAACACCGGGGAGCTGTTTTTT.

A single count supports this clone. The chain employs TRBV27 and TRBJ2-5; D perhaps matches TRBD2 (6 bases). Per germline, CDR1 MNHEY and CDR2 SMNVEV (reference sequence). This CDR3 contains 15 residues. V was clipped by 6 bases and J by 1 base, with 15 bases between them. CDR3 DNA: TGTGCCAGCAGGCAGTTTGTGGGGGGCCAAGAGACCCAGTACTTC. Translating it yields CASRQFVGGQETQYF.

The chain joins TRBV5-6 to TRBJ2-3, with 7 bases matching TRBD2. The CDR3 is made up of 17 amino acids. Germline trimming cut 3 bases from V and 0 bases from J; bases unmatched to any gene: 10. Germline V gives CDR1 SGHDT, CDR2 YYEEEE. The CDR3 protein is CASSSISSGLSTDTQYF. Written as DNA, the CDR3 is TGTGCCAGCAGCTCGATTTCTAGCGGACTTAGCACAGATACGCAGTATTTT.

In the case of this clone: This sample also contains other DNA sequences that code for the same CDR3. The chain combines TRBV2 with TRBJ2-7; D is uncertain. Deletions cut 6 bases from V and 0 bases from J, with 0 bases between. CDR1 and CDR2 (germline): SNHLY, FYNNEI. CDR3 length: 10 residues. CDR3 bases: TGTGCCAGCAGCTCCTACGAGCAGTACTTC. Translation gives CASSSYEQYF. Supplemented by reference TRBV2 and TRBJ2-7, the full variable domain reads EPEVTQTPSHQVTQMGQEVILRCVPISNHLYFYWYRQILGQKVEFLVSFYNNEISEKSEIFDDQFSVERPDGSNFTLKIRSTKLEDSAMYFCASSSYEQYFGPGTRLTVT.

This sequence joins TRBV7-8 and TRBJ2-3; the match to TRBD1 covers 12 bases. The V gene's germline CDR1 is SGHVS and CDR2 FQNEAQ. This CDR3 comprises 16 residues. V shed 4 bases and J 6 bases; nucleotides not matched to a gene: 8. As DNA, the CDR3 is TGTGCCAGCAGCTCAAACCGGGACAGGGGGCGGGATACGCAGTATTTT. As protein: CASSSNRDRGRDTQYF.

The gene calls are TRBV4-1 and TRBJ2-2; tentatively, D is TRBD1 (6 bases). Germline-derived CDR1 and CDR2 are MGHRA and YSYEKL. V gave up 2 bases and J gave up 6 bases, with 13 bases separating them. The CDR3 extends over 15 amino acids. CDR3 in DNA: TGCGCCAGCAGCCAACTGACAGGTATCGCCGGGGAGCTGTTTTTT. Protein product: CASSQLTGIAGELFF.

The rearrangement links TRBV23-1 to TRBJ1-5, with a possible D match to TRBD1 (5 bases). TRBV23-1 is flagged as an ORF with uncertain function. The CDR3 consists of 19 residues. Trimming stripped 2 bases from V and 0 bases from J, with 20 bases between. In DNA form, the CDR3 reads TGCGCCAGCAGTCAAAAAAGCGTACCCGGGACGGTTAGCAATCAGCCCCAGCATTTT. Translating it yields CASSQKSVPGTVSNQPQHF.

This rearrangement joins TRBV9 to TRBJ2-1; 9 bases are shared with TRBD1. The CDR3 spans 16 residues. Trimming at V came to 3 bases and at J to 3 bases, leaving 7 bases not matched to a gene. Germline CDR1 SGDLS, CDR2 YYNGEE. The CDR3 loop reads CASSGGQGRYYNEQFF. The CDR3 DNA reads as TGTGCCAGCAGCGGGGGACAGGGACGGTACTACAATGAGCAGTTCTTC.

V gene TRBV5-6 combines with J gene TRBJ1-4, with D perhaps TRBD1 (6 bases). This CDR3 has 15 amino acids. Germline values: CDR1 SGHDT, CDR2 YYEEEE. V was trimmed by 2 bases and J by 3 bases, leaving 11 bases between them. CDR3 sequence reads: CASSFGQGSNEKLFF. DNA for the CDR3: TGTGCCAGCAGCTTTGGGCAGGGGTCTAATGAAAAACTGTTTTTT.

A single count supports this clone. The rearrangement joins TRBV4-1 to TRBJ2-3; TRBD2 matches at 11 bases. Per germline, CDR1 MGHRA and CDR2 YSYEKL. With 1 base clipped from V and 3 bases from J, the junction kept 3 bases outside the gene matches. The CDR3 has 16 amino acids. The CDR3 region is CASSQGRLAGTDTQYF. The CDR3 coding sequence is TGCGCCAGCAGCCAAGGGCGACTAGCGGGAACAGATACGCAGTATTTT.

This chain uses TRBV9 with TRBJ2-3, with D unclear. CDR1 is SGDLS, CDR2 YYNGEE, per germline. The V gene lost 0 bases and the J gene lost 3 bases, with 14 bases spanning the gap. The CDR3 runs to 16 residues. CDR3 DNA sequence: TGTGCCAGCAGCGTAGGGGTGCGCGATAAAACAGATACGCAGTATTTT. This translates into CASSVGVRDKTDTQYF.

The rearrangement links TRBV4-1 to TRBJ1-1; 9 positions agree with TRBD1. Per germline, CDR1 MGHRA and CDR2 YSYEKL. The CDR3 sequence is 16 residues long. V dropped 3 bases and J dropped 1; count of bases not matched to a gene: 6. The CDR3 sequence is CASSHLKGQGNTEAFF. The CDR3 DNA is TGCGCCAGCAGCCACCTTAAGGGACAGGGGAACACTGAAGCTTTCTTT.

Concerning this clone itself: The same CDR3 arises from other DNA sequences in this sample as well. This chain links TRBV6-5 with TRBJ2-3; D is perhaps TRBD1 (6 bases). The CDR3 length is 13 residues. Germline lookup yields CDR1 MNHEY and CDR2 SVGAGI. V lost 11 bases, J lost 1 base, and 13 bases lay in between. CDR3: CASSAGGTDTQYF. The CDR3 DNA reads TGTGCCTCAAGTGCAGGGGGCACAGATACGCAGTATTTT.

V is TRBV30 and J is TRBJ2-3; possible D gene TRBD1, 6 bases. The CDR3 has 15 amino acids. Trimming took 2 bases from V and 5 from J, leaving 17 bases between them. Germline V gene sequence: CDR1 GTSNPN, CDR2 SVGIG (reference sequence). CDR3 sequence reads: CAWSTGSGAGDTQYF. For the CDR3, the DNA is TGTGCCTGGAGTACAGGGTCTGGAGCCGGAGATACGCAGTATTTT.

The CDR3 DNA sequence: TGTGCCAGTAGTATAGAGGCTAGCGGGGGGCCAGATACGCAGTATTTT. This encodes CASSIEASGGPDTQYF. V and J are TRBV19 and TRBJ2-3; 11 bases fit TRBD2. Germline CDR1 and CDR2: LNHDA and SQIVND (reference sequence). This CDR3 has 16 residues. J lost 4 bases, V lost 0 bases, and 3 bases had no gene match.

The chain recombines TRBV11-2 with TRBJ1-4, with TRBD1 matching 7 bases. The CDR3 consists of 14 residues. The junction had 2 bases not matched to a gene; V was cut back by 1 base and J by 6 bases. The germline V gene encodes CDR1 SGHAT and CDR2 FQNNGV. CDR3 sequence (DNA): TGTGCCAGCAGCTTAGGACAGGGTCATGAAAAACTGTTTTTT. Translated: CASSLGQGHEKLFF.

This clone appeared once. The chain carries TRBV7-2 and TRBJ2-5, with a tentative D call TRBD1 (5 bases). Germline loops: CDR1 SGHTA, CDR2 FQGNSA. The CDR3 runs to 14 residues. V lost 2 bases and J lost 0, with 7 bases in between. The CDR3 loop is CASSLHRYQETQYF. The DNA of the CDR3 is TGTGCCAGCAGCTTACACAGGTACCAAGAGACCCAGTACTTC.

The chain employs TRBV28 and TRBJ2-7, with 8 bases lining up with TRBD1. From germline, CDR1 is MDHEN and CDR2 SYDVKM. The CDR3 has 15 amino acids. Trimming removed 5 bases from V and 3 bases from J; junction bases left unmatched: 9. This CDR3 is CASSPRTGTFYEQYF. The CDR3 nucleotides are TGTGCCAGCAGTCCCCGGACAGGGACCTTCTACGAGCAGTACTTC.

This chain's CDR3 is CASSLGGTSGGSEQFF. CDR3 sequence (DNA): TGTGCCAGCAGCTTAGGCGGGACTAGCGGGGGGAGTGAGCAGTTCTTC. This sequence joins TRBV13 and TRBJ2-1, with TRBD2 matching over 15 bases. The V gene end was trimmed by 0 bases and the J gene end by 9 bases; junction bases not matched to a gene: 3. Germline V gives CDR1 PRHDT, CDR2 FYEKMQ (reference sequence). This CDR3 is 16 amino acids long.

The CDR3 protein is CASSPPGGLFHGYTF. The CDR3 DNA is TGTGCCAGCTCACCACCGGGGGGTTTGTTTCATGGCTACACCTTC. The chain joins TRBV18 to TRBJ1-2; D possibly corresponds to TRBD1 (5 bases). Trimming shortened V by 0 bases and J by 6 bases, and 14 bases separated the two germline ends. The CDR3 is made up of 15 amino acids. Germline V gene lookup returns CDR1 KGHSH and CDR2 LQKENI.

The rearrangement links TRBV6-1 to TRBJ2-7; perhaps D is TRBD1 or TRBD2 (5 bases each). Trimming stripped 3 bases from V and 3 bases from J, with 15 bases between. Germline lookup yields CDR1 MNHNS and CDR2 SASEGT. The CDR3 loop spans 15 amino acids. CDR3: CASSDGAGTLYEQYF. Written as DNA, the CDR3 is TGTGCCAGCAGTGACGGGGCAGGGACCCTCTACGAGCAGTACTTC.

This chain joins TRBV7-9 and TRBJ2-3; D ambiguous. CDR1 is SEHNR and CDR2 is FQNEAQ in the germline V gene (reference sequence). V was cut by 5 bases and J by 2 bases, with 11 bases left in between. The CDR3 covers 14 residues. CDR3 bases: TGTGCCAGCAGCCCGCCGGTGCTCACAGATACGCAGTATTTT. This gives the protein CASSPPVLTDTQYF.